The 9 T cell receptor beta chains below were found in one sample sequenced in a study of OX40 agonist ivuxolimab in advanced cancers. The table came from immunoSEQ multiplex PCR; TCRdb's copy has only in-frame clones and leaves some out. This sample has around 20,000 clones, with around three quarters found just once. The specimen comprised CD4+ or CD8+ T cells sorted from blood, sampled in a trial of the OX40 agonist ivuxolimab. Every receptor here comes from an adult with an advanced solid tumor such as melanoma, head and neck, liver or kidney cancer.

CDR3 coding DNA: TGTGCCAGCGGGTTGACCTCCTACGAGCAGTACTTC. Translation: CASGLTSYEQYF. The chain is built from TRBV6-6 and TRBJ2-7; no reliable D call. CDR3 length: 12 residues. Germline V gene lookup returns CDR1 MNHNY and CDR2 SVGAGI (reference sequence). Between the trimmed V and J ends, which lost 8 bases and 0 bases, there was a span of 8 bases.

The chain combines TRBV28 with TRBJ1-4, with D perhaps TRBD1 (5 bases). The CDR3 has 11 amino acids. Trimming pared 10 bases from V and 12 bases from J, leaving 15 bases between. Germline CDR1 and CDR2: MDHEN and SYDVKM. The CDR3 DNA follows: TGTGCCATCAAACGGGGACCGGAACTGTTTTTT. Translation gives CAIKRGPELFF.

This rearrangement joins TRBV29-1 to TRBJ1-1; D is unresolved. V lost 6 bases and J 0 bases, leaving 14 bases between the germline ends. The CDR3 is 14 residues long. The germline V gene has CDR1 SQVTM and CDR2 ANQGSEA. The CDR3 is CSVAGSHMNTEAFF. For the CDR3, the DNA is TGCAGCGTGGCCGGGTCTCACATGAACACTGAAGCTTTCTTT.

The chain is built from TRBV15 and TRBJ2-7, with D perhaps TRBD1 (6 bases). CDR1 and CDR2 (germline): LNHNV, YYDKDF (reference sequence). Trimming took off 0 bases at V and 5 bases at J, with 11 bases between the two ends. This CDR3 is built from 14 residues. In DNA form, the CDR3 reads TGTGCCACCAGCAGAGATAGGAACAGGGACGAGCAGTACTTC. Amino acids: CATSRDRNRDEQYF.

The table lists this clone with a few counts. This chain links TRBV19 with TRBJ2-7; TRBD1 is a possible D gene (6 bases). V shed 5 bases and J shed 5 bases, with 16 bases lying between them. Germline V gene sequence: CDR1 LNHDA, CDR2 SQIVND (reference sequence). The CDR3 sequence is 14 residues long. In nucleotides, the CDR3 is TGTGCCAGTAGTTACGGACAGACGGTCGACGAGCAGTACTTC. It specifies CASSYGQTVDEQYF. Combining the CDR3 with reference TRBV19 and TRBJ2-7 gives the whole variable domain DGGITQSPKYLFRKEGQNVTLSCEQNLNHDAMYWYRQDPGQGLRLIYYSQIVNDFQKGDIAEGYSVSREKKESFPLTVTSAQKNPTAFYLCASSYGQTVDEQYFGPGTRLTVT.

V and J are TRBV10-3 and TRBJ1-2, with unresolved D. Trimming left V 2 bases short and J 3 bases short, with 10 bases between. The CDR3 spans 14 residues. Germline V gene lookup returns CDR1 ENHRY and CDR2 SYGVKD. The CDR3 nucleotides are TGTGCCATCAGTGAGGCTTTGGCCGACTATGGCTACACCTTC. It encodes CAISEALADYGYTF.

This clone was recorded a few times. The chain is built from TRBV25-1 and TRBJ2-7; the D gene could be TRBD1 or TRBD2 (6 bases each). Germline assignment: CDR1 MGHDK and CDR2 SYGVNS. CDR3 length: 17 amino acids. Trimming cost V 4 bases and J 4 bases, with 23 bases left between them. The chain's CDR3 is CASSGSGYSGEEYEQYF. CDR3 in DNA: TGTGCCAGCAGTGGGTCGGGATACTCAGGGGAGGAGTACGAGCAGTACTTC.

The chain is built from TRBV6-5 and TRBJ2-5; no reliable D call. V lost 7 bases, J lost 5 bases, and 8 bases lay in between. CDR3 length: 11 residues. CDR1 is MNHEY and CDR2 is SVGAGI in the germline V gene. The chain's CDR3 is CASTHGETQYF. The CDR3 DNA is TGTGCCAGCACCCACGGGGAGACCCAGTACTTC.

The V call is TRBV13, the J call TRBJ2-3; D gene ambiguous. Trimming took off 0 bases at V and 4 bases at J, with 2 bases between the two ends. Looked up from germline, CDR1 is PRHDT and CDR2 is FYEKMQ (reference sequence). The CDR3 is 12 residues long. Written as DNA, the CDR3 is TGTGCCAGCAGCTTAGGGTCAGATACGCAGTATTTT. It encodes CASSLGSDTQYF.